The rows below give T cell receptor beta chains drawn from one sample of a study of beta chain features in type 1 diabetes. The data were produced by immunoSEQ multiplex PCR, yet TCRdb's version contains in-frame clones alone and is incomplete. The profile shows a few hundred thousand clones, over 12% of them singletons. Material for sequencing was naive CD4+ T cells from blood. The source of these receptors is a woman under 30 in good health. CDR3s include the opening cysteine and the closing phenylalanine or tryptophan. The D gene is left open where the match is weak. Clone sizes are given selectively: once, few, many, or a class where the clone is expanded.

clone_size	j_call	d_call	v_call	cdr3_aa	cdr3_nt
NA	TRBJ2-1	TRBD1	TRBV28	CASSRTGWSNEQFF	TGTGCCAGCAGTAGGACAGGGTGGAGCAATGAGCAGTTCTTC
NA	TRBJ2-2	TRBD2	TRBV7-9	CASSLGLGRANTGELFF	TGTGCCAGCAGCTTGGGATTAGGGAGGGCGAACACCGGGGAGCTGTTTTTT
NA	TRBJ1-2	NA	TRBV20-1	CSAGESYGYTF	TGCAGTGCGGGAGAGAGCTATGGCTACACCTTC
few	TRBJ1-5	NA	TRBV25-1	CASSDPGSNQPQHF	TGTGCCAGCAGTGATCCAGGTTCCAATCAGCCCCAGCATTTT
few	TRBJ2-7	TRBD1	TRBV28	CASSPRQGISYEQYF	TGTGCCAGCAGTCCGCGACAGGGTATCTCCTACGAGCAGTACTTC
NA	TRBJ2-7	NA	TRBV14	CASSLRGTFSYEQYF	TGTGCCAGCAGCCTTAGAGGAACCTTCTCCTACGAGCAGTACTTC
few	TRBJ1-1	TRBD1	TRBV19	CASAQGVGAFF	TGTGCCAGTGCCCAGGGGGTAGGAGCTTTCTTT
few	TRBJ2-1	NA	TRBV5-1	CASSLGLGASSYNEQFF	TGCGCCAGCAGCTTGGGTTTGGGGGCCAGCTCCTACAATGAGCAGTTCTTC
NA	TRBJ2-3	TRBD2	TRBV4-3	CASSQVPGGSTDTQYF	TGCGCCAGCAGCCAAGTTCCGGGAGGGAGCACAGATACGCAGTATTTT
NA	TRBJ2-1	NA	TRBV27	CASSLPGSSYNEQFF	TGTGCCAGCAGTCTACCGGGGAGCTCCTACAATGAGCAGTTCTTC
few	TRBJ1-1	NA	TRBV30	CAWSRGGGGKGPRTEAFF	TGTGCCTGGAGTCGGGGAGGGGGTGGAAAAGGGCCGCGGACTGAAGCTTTCTTT
few	TRBJ2-7	TRBD2	TRBV28	CASSLPSGSSYEQYF	TGTGCCAGCAGTTTACCCAGCGGGAGCTCCTACGAGCAGTACTTC
few	TRBJ2-1	NA	TRBV30	CAWTPGARNNEQFF	TGTGCCTGGACTCCAGGGGCGCGGAACAATGAGCAGTTCTTC
NA	TRBJ1-6	NA	TRBV2	CASSGEGNSPLHF	TGTGCCAGCAGCGGGGAAGGAAATTCACCCCTCCACTTT
NA	TRBJ2-3	TRBD2	TRBV13	CASSPQTSGSIDTQYF	TGTGCCAGCAGCCCTCAAACTAGCGGGAGTATAGATACGCAGTATTTT
NA	TRBJ2-1	TRBD2	TRBV5-1	CASSLRSPGTSGTNEQFF	TGCGCCAGCAGCTTGAGATCACCGGGGACTAGCGGGACCAATGAGCAGTTCTTC
NA	TRBJ2-5	NA	TRBV30	CAWSVLVQETQYF	TGTGCCTGGAGTGTACTAGTTCAAGAGACCCAGTACTTC
NA	TRBJ2-2	NA	TRBV2	CASNGRETGELFF	TGTGCCAGCAATGGCAGGGAAACCGGGGAGCTGTTTTTT
few	TRBJ1-1	NA	TRBV7-9	CASPRGSATEAFF	TGTGCCAGCCCCCGGGGATCCGCCACTGAAGCTTTCTTT
NA	TRBJ1-5	TRBD1	TRBV9	CASSPQDRGLNQPQHF	TGTGCCAGCAGCCCACAGGACAGGGGGCTCAATCAGCCCCAGCATTTT
few	TRBJ2-7	TRBD2	TRBV5-1	CASSSIPTSGGGYEQYF	TGCGCCAGCAGCTCGATTCCGACTAGCGGGGGTGGATACGAGCAGTACTTC